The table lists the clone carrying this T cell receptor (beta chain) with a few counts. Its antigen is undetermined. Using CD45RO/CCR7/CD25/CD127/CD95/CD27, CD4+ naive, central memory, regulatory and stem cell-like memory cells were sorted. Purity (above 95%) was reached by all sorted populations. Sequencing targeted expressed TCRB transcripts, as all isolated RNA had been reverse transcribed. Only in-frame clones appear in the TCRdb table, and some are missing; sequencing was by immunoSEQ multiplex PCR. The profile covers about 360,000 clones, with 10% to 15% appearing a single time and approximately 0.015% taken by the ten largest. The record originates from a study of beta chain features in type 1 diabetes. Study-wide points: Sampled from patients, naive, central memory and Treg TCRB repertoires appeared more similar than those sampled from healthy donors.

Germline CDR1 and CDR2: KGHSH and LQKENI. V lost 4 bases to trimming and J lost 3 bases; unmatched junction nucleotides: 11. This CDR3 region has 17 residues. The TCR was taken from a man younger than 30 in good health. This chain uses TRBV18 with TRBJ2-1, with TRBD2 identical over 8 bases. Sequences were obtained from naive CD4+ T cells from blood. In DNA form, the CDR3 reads TGTGCCAGCTCACGAACAGGGACCAGCGGGAGCTACAATGAGCAGTTCTTC. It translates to CASSRTGTSGSYNEQFF.